These T cell receptor beta chains were read from a single sample in a study of response to subunit inactivated influenza vaccine. Using its own MiXCR run on the RT-PCR reads, TCRdb lists one record per CDR3 protein. The profile shows almost 250,000 distinct CDR3 sequences, 9.5% to 15% of them singletons. This material consisted of non-naive T cells sorted from PBMCs, taken less than 15 days before vaccination. The receptors here all came from a man aged 45-65 years who received an inactivated influenza vaccine. Both conserved end residues are part of each CDR3. The order of the fields is D gene, J gene, V gene, clone size, CDR3 protein, CDR3 DNA. D genes are given only for firm matches. Clone size is stated in some rows and not others, as once, few, many or a class when expanded.

- | TRBJ2-3 | TRBV5-6 | many | CASSRTYTGRDFTDTQYF | TGTGCCAGCAGCCGCACTTACACCGGGCGGGACTTCACAGATACGCAGTATTTT
TRBD1 | TRBJ2-5 | TRBV15 | few | CATSRVRTGIGFEETQYF | TGTGCCACCAGCAGAGTTAGGACAGGGATAGGCTTTGAAGAGACCCAGTACTTC
TRBD1 | TRBJ2-7 | TRBV4-3 | many | CASSPDRGREQYF | TGCGCCAGCAGCCCGGACAGGGGTCGGGAGCAGTACTTC
TRBD2 | TRBJ2-5 | TRBV4-1 | few | CASSQDGTTRETQYF | TGCGCCAGCAGCCAAGATGGGACTACAAGAGAGACCCAGTACTTC
- | TRBJ1-1 | TRBV18 | many | CASSPTSEARTEAFF | TGTGCCAGCTCACCTACTAGCGAGGCGAGGACTGAAGCTTTCTTT
- | TRBJ2-3 | TRBV6-1 | - | CASTRLESSTDTQYF | TGTGCCAGCACCCGACTCGAATCTAGCACAGATACGCAGTATTTT
- | TRBJ2-1 | TRBV4-2 | - | CASSTRLGSYNEQFF | TGTGCCAGCAGCACCCGGCTAGGATCCTACAATGAGCAGTTCTTC
- | TRBJ2-5 | TRBV4-2 | - | CASSQVSSLETQYF | TGTGCCAGCAGCCAAGTCTCAAGCCTGGAGACCCAGTACTTC
- | TRBJ1-1 | TRBV12-3/TRBV12-4 | few | CASRQDSGHTEAFF | TGTGCCAGCAGGCAAGACAGCGGGCACACTGAAGCTTTCTTT
- | TRBJ2-7 | TRBV18 | - | CASSRSDAREQYF | TGTGCCAGCTCACGATCAGATGCCCGCGAGCAGTACTTC
- | TRBJ2-7 | TRBV30 | - | CAWSERGRTYEQYF | TGTGCCTGGAGTGAGAGAGGGCGGACCTACGAGCAGTACTTC
- | TRBJ1-2 | TRBV20-1 | - | CSAPRLSVTNYGYTF | TGCAGTGCTCCAAGGCTATCCGTGACGAACTATGGCTACACCTTC
TRBD2 | TRBJ2-7 | TRBV7-9 | - | CASSSLADISSYEQYF | TGTGCCAGCAGCTCGCTAGCGGACATTAGCTCCTACGAGCAGTACTTC
- | TRBJ2-6 | TRBV7-8 | - | CASSLAPIGANVLTF | TGTGCCAGCAGCTTAGCCCCAATCGGGGCCAACGTCCTGACTTTC
TRBD2 | TRBJ2-7 | TRBV6-5 | few | CASSYSLKAGRDHHEQYF | TGTGCCAGCAGTTACTCGCTCAAAGCGGGGAGGGATCACCACGAGCAGTACTTC
- | TRBJ2-5 | TRBV4-3 | - | CASSQDHNQRETQYF | TGCGCCAGCAGCCAAGATCATAACCAGCGGGAGACCCAGTACTTC
TRBD1 | TRBJ2-7 | TRBV6-1 | - | CASSKLRTGSYEQYF | TGTGCCAGCAGCAAACTGAGGACAGGCTCCTACGAGCAGTACTTC
TRBD2 | TRBJ2-3 | TRBV11-2 | - | CASILGGLAGGYDTDTQYF | TGTGCCAGCATCCTGGGGGGACTAGCGGGAGGCTACGACACAGATACGCAGTATTTT
- | TRBJ2-1 | TRBV6-2/TRBV6-3 | few | CASSDADRDNEQFF | TGTGCCAGCAGCGACGCGGACAGAGACAATGAGCAGTTCTTC
- | TRBJ2-3 | TRBV9 | few | CASSVGPLASTDTQYF | TGTGCCAGCAGCGTAGGGCCCTTGGCTAGTACAGATACGCAGTATTTT
TRBD1 | TRBJ2-7 | TRBV4-2 | few | CASSQGLGQGMGEQYF | TGTGCCAGCAGCCAAGGACTGGGACAGGGTATGGGCGAGCAGTACTTC
TRBD1 | TRBJ2-7 | TRBV15 | - | CATSRDGQGIDEQYF | TGTGCCACCAGCAGAGATGGACAGGGGATAGACGAGCAGTACTTC
TRBD2 | TRBJ2-5 | TRBV3-1 | many | CASSQDLWEGSAETQYF | TGTGCCAGCAGCCAAGATCTGTGGGAGGGGAGTGCGGAGACCCAGTACTTC
TRBD1 | TRBJ2-7 | TRBV7-2 | few | CASSTRTGGSYEQYF | TGTGCCAGCAGCACTCGGACAGGGGGCTCCTACGAGCAGTACTTC
TRBD2 | TRBJ2-5 | TRBV20-1 | - | CSARGLAGDQETQYF | TGCAGTGCTCGAGGACTAGCGGGAGACCAAGAGACCCAGTACTTC
TRBD2 | TRBJ2-3 | TRBV5-4 | few | CASSSAGGGTDTQYF | TGTGCCAGCAGTTCCGCGGGGGGAGGCACAGATACGCAGTATTTT
- | TRBJ1-1 | TRBV29-1 | few | CSGCRSTVGTEAFF | TGCAGCGGTTGTAGGTCGACAGTTGGCACTGAAGCTTTCTTT
- | TRBJ2-3 | TRBV7-8 | few | CASSLRNGFTDTQYF | TGTGCCAGCAGCTTACGAAACGGGTTCACAGATACGCAGTATTTT
TRBD1 | TRBJ1-1 | TRBV19 | few | CASSKIEAGGTEAFF | TGTGCCAGTAGTAAGATCGAGGCAGGGGGCACTGAAGCTTTCTTT
TRBD2 | TRBJ2-7 | TRBV28 | few | CASSRTSGRAEQYF | TGTGCCAGCAGTCGGACTAGCGGGAGGGCCGAGCAGTACTTC
- | TRBJ1-4 | TRBV9 | few | CASSVTGTNEKLFF | TGTGCCAGCAGCGTCACAGGGACAAATGAAAAACTGTTTTTT
- | TRBJ2-5 | TRBV7-9 | - | CASSPMAGLETQYF | TGTGCCAGCAGTCCGATGGCGGGGCTAGAGACCCAGTACTTC
- | TRBJ1-1 | TRBV10-2 | - | CASTRDRSEAFF | TGCGCCAGCACACGGGACCGATCTGAAGCTTTCTTT
- | TRBJ2-2 | TRBV12-3/TRBV12-4 | many | CASSARGANTGELFF | TGTGCCAGCAGTGCCAGGGGGGCAAACACCGGGGAGCTGTTTTTT
TRBD2 | TRBJ2-1 | TRBV25-1 | - | CASSVDWGRGGYNEQFF | TGTGCCAGCAGTGTCGACTGGGGGAGGGGAGGCTACAATGAGCAGTTCTTC
TRBD2 | TRBJ2-7 | TRBV4-2 | - | CASSSGLGGLATYEQYF | TGTGCCAGCAGCTCGGGGCTGGGGGGACTAGCGACCTACGAGCAGTACTTC
- | TRBJ1-2 | TRBV6-2/TRBV6-3 | - | CASSYADGDSPGYTF | TGTGCCAGCAGTTACGCGGACGGAGATTCTCCTGGCTACACCTTC